This TCR beta chain was identified during a study of T cell repertoires in cytomegalovirus infection. Whole-study context: TCR beta signatures that were public indicated CMV infection and matching HLA type.

The study, taken as a whole, reports: The ex vivo response was dominated by HLA-C-restricted CMV-specific TCR beta clonotypes. People with CMV and the relevant HLA were identified by cumulative public TCR beta family frequency.

TCRdb re-derived calls from the reads in MiXCR, one entry per CDR3 protein. The sample comprises fewer than 300,000 distinct CDR3 sequences, about a quarter of which are singletons, and 14% rests with the top ten. This clonotype showed up just a few times. Its specificity is unknown. Sequenced sample: PBMCs. This receptor was taken from a human donor in good health (CMV status not recorded). Some clones in this sample may be carry-over from other donors' samples.

The chain's CDR3 is CASSYSMLHSYEQYF. The CDR3, as DNA: TGTGCCAGCAGTTACTCTATGTTACACTCCTACGAGCAGTACTTC. The chain links TRBV6-5 to TRBJ2-7, with D unclear. Trimming took 0 bases from V and 0 from J, leaving 9 bases between them. Germline CDR1 and CDR2: MNHEY and SVGAGI. The CDR3 consists of 15 residues.